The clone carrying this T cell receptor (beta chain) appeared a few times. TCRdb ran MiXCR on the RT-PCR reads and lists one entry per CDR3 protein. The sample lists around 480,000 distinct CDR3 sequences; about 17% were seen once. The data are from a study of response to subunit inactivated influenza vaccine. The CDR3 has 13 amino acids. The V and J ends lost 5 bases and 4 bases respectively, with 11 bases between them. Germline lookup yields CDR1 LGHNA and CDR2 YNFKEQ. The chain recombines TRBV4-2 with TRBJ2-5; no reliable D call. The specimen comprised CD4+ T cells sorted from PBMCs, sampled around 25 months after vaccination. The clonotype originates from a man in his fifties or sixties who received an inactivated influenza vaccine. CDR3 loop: CASSKGYRETQYF. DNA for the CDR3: TGTGCCAGCAGCAAAGGGTATCGAGAGACCCAGTACTTC.